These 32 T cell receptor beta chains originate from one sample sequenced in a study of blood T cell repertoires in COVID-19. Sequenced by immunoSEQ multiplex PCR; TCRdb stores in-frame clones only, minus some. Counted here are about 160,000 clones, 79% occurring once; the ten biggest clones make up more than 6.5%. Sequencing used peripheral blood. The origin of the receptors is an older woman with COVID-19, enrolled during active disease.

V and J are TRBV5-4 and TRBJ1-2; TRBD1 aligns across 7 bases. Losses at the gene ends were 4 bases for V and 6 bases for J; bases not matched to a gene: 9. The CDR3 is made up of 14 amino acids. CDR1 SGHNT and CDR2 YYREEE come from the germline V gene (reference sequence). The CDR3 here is CASSAQTGLNGYTF. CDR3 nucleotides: TGTGCCAGCAGCGCCCAGACAGGGTTGAATGGCTACACCTTC.

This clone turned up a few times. The CDR3 nucleotides are TGTGCCTGGAGTGGAAACAGACGCCGGTCGGTGGATACGCAGTATTTT. It is translated as CAWSGNRRRSVDTQYF. V usage is TRBV30 and J usage is TRBJ2-3; D unclear. V lost 1 base and J 6 bases, leaving 20 bases between the germline ends. The CDR3 totals 16 residues. Germline V lookup: CDR1 GTSNPN, CDR2 SVGIG (reference sequence).

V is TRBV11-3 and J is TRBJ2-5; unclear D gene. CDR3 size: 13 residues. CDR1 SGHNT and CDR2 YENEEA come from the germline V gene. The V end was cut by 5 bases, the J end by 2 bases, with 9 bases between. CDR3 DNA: TGTGCCAGCAGCCCCACTTCACAAGAGACCCAGTACTTC. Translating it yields CASSPTSQETQYF.

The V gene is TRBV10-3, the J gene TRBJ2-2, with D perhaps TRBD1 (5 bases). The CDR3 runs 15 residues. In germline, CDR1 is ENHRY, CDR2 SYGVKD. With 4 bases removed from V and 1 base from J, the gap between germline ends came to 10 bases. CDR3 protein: CAISATVRNTGELFF. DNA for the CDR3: TGTGCCATCAGTGCGACAGTCCGGAACACCGGGGAGCTGTTTTTT.

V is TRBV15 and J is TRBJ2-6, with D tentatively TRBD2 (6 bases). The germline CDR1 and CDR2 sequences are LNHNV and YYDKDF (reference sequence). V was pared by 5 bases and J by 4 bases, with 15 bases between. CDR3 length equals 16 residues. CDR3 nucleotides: TGTGCCACCAGCGGGGCCCGGGGGTCCGGGGCCAACGTCCTGACTTTC. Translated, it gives CATSGARGSGANVLTF.

Here the CDR3 reads CASSPGTSGDNEQFF. CDR3 DNA: TGCGCCAGCAGCCCCGGGACTAGCGGCGACAATGAGCAGTTCTTC. The genes are TRBV4-3 and TRBJ2-1, with 11 bases identical to TRBD2. Trimming at V came to 4 bases and at J to 5 bases, leaving 4 bases not matched to a gene. Per the germline V gene, CDR1 is LGHNA and CDR2 is YSLEER. CDR3 length: 15 amino acids.

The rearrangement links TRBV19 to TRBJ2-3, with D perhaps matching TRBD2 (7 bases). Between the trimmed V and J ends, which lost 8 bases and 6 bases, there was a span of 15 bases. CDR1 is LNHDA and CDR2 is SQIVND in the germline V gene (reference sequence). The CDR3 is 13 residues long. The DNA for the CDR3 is TGTGCCAGTCGTAGGGGGGGAGTGGATACGCAGTATTTT. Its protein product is CASRRGGVDTQYF.

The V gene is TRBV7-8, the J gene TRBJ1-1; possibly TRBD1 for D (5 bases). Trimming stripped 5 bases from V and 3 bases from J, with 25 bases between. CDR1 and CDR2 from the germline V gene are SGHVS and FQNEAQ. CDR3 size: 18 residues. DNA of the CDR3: TGTGCCAGCAGCCGACCGTGGCTAGGCGGGGCGACGGACACTGAAGCTTTCTTT. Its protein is CASSRPWLGGATDTEAFF.

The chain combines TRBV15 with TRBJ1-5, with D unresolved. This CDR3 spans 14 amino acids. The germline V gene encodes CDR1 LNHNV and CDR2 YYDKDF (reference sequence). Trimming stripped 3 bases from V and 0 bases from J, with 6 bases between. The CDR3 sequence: CATSRDYSNQPQHF. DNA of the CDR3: TGTGCCACCAGCAGGGACTATAGCAATCAGCCCCAGCATTTT.

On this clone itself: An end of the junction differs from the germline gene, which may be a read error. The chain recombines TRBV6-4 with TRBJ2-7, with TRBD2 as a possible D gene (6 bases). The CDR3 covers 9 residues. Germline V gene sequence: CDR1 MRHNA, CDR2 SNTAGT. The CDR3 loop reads CATAGRGNF. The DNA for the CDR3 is TGTGCCACCGCCGGCCGGGGGAACTTC.

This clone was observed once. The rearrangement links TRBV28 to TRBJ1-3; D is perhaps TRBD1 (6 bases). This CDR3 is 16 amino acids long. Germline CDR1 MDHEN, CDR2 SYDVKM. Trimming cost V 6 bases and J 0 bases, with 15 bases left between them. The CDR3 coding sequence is TGTGCCAGCAGACCTACAGGGCGGCCCTCTGGAAACACCATATATTTT. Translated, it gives CASRPTGRPSGNTIYF. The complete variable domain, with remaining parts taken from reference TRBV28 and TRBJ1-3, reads DVKVTQSSRYLVKRTGEKVFLECVQDMDHENMFWYRQDPGLGLRLIYFSYDVKMKEKGDIPEGYSVSREKKERFSLILESASTNQTSMYLCASRPTGRPSGNTIYFGEGSWLTVV.

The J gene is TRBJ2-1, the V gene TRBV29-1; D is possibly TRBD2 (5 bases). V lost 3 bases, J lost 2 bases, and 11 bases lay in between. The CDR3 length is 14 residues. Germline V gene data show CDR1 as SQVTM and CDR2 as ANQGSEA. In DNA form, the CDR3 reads TGCAGCGTTGACCGAGCGGCTACCTACAATGAGCAGTTCTTC. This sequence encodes CSVDRAATYNEQFF.

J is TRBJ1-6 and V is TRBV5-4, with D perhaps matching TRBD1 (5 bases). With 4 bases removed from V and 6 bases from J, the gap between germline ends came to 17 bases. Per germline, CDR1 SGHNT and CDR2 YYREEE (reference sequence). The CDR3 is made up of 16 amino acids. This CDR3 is CASSRQGSPANSPLHF. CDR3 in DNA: TGTGCCAGCAGCCGCCAGGGCTCTCCAGCTAATTCACCCCTCCACTTT.

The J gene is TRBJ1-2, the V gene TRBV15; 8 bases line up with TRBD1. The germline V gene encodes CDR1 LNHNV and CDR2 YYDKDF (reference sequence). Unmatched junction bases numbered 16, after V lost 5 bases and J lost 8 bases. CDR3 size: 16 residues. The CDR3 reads CATSRKSRAGGRGYTF. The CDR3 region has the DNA TGTGCCACCAGCCGAAAATCCAGGGCAGGGGGCAGGGGCTACACCTTC.

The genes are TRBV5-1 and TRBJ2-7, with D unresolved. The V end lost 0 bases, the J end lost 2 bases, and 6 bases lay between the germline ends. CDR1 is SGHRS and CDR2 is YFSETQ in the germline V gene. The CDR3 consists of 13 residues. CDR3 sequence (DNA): TGCGCCAGCAGCTTGGTGTCAGCCTACGAGCAGTACTTC. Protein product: CASSLVSAYEQYF.

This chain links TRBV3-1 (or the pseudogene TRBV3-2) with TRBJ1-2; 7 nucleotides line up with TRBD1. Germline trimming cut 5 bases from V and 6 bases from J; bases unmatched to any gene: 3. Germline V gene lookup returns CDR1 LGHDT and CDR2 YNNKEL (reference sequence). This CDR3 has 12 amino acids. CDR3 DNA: TGTGCCAGCAGCGCTACAGGGGATGGCTACACCTTC. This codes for CASSATGDGYTF.

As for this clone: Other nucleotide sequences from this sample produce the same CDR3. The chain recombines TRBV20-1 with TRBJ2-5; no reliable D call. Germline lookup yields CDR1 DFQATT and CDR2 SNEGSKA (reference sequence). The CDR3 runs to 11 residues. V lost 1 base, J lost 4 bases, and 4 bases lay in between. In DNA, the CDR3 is TGCAGTGCTAGAGTCGGAGAGACCCAGTACTTC. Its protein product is CSARVGETQYF.

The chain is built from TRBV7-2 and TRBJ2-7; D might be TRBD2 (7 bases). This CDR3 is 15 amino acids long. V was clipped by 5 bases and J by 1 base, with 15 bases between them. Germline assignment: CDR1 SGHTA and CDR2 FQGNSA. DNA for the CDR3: TGTGCCAGCAGCCTCGTGGGGGGGGCTTCCTACGAGCAGTACTTC. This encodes CASSLVGGASYEQYF.

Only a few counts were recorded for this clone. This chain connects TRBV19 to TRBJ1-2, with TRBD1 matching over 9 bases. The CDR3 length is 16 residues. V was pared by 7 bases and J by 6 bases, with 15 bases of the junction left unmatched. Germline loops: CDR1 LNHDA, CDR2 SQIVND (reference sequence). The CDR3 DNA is TGTGCCAGTAATCGTTGGGGACAGGGTGGGTCGGATGGCTACACCTTC. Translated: CASNRWGQGGSDGYTF.

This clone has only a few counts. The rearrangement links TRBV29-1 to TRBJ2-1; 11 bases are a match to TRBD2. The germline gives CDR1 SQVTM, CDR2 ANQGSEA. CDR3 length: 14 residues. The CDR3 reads CRVAGGIGSDEQFF. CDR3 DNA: TGCAGGGTAGCGGGGGGGATAGGTTCCGATGAGCAGTTCTTC.

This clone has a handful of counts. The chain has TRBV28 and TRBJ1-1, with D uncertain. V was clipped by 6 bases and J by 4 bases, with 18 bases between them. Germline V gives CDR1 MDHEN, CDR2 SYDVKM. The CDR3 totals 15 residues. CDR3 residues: CASRPVFGRSTEAFF. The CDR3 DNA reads TGTGCCAGCAGGCCCGTCTTTGGGAGATCCACTGAAGCTTTCTTT.

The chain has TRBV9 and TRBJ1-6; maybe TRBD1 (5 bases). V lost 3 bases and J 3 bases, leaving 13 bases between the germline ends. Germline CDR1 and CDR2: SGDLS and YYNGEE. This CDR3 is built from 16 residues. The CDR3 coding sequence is TGTGCCAGCAGCGCTCGTACAGGAAACTATAATTCACCCCTCCACTTT. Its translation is CASSARTGNYNSPLHF. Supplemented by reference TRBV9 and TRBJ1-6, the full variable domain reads DSGVTQTPKHLITATGQRVTLRCSPRSGDLSVYWYQQSLDQGLQFLIQYYNGEERAKGNILERFSAQQFPDLHSELNLSSLELGDSALYFCASSARTGNYNSPLHFGNGTRLTVT.

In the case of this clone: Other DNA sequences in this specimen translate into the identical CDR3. The CDR3 protein is CASTGTNYGYTF. The CDR3 nucleotides are TGTGCCAGCACAGGGACTAACTATGGCTACACCTTC. The chain carries TRBV2 and TRBJ1-2, with a possible D match to TRBD1 (5 bases). V was cut by 7 bases and J by 0 bases, with 6 bases left in between. This CDR3 has 12 amino acids. Germline CDR1 reads SNHLY; CDR2 reads FYNNEI.

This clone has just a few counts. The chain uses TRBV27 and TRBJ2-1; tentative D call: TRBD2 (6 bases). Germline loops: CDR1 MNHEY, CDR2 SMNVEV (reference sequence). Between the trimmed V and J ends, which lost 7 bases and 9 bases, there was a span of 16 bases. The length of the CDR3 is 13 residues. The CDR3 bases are TGTGCCAGCACAAAACTAGCCCAGGGTGAGCAGTTCTTC. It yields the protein CASTKLAQGEQFF.

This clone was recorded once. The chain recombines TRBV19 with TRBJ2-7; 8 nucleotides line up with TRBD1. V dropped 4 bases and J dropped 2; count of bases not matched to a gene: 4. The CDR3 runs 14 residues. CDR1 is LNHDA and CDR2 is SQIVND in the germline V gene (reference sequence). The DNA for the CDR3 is TGTGCCAGTAGTAGGGGACAGGCCGCCTACGAGCAGTACTTC. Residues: CASSRGQAAYEQYF.

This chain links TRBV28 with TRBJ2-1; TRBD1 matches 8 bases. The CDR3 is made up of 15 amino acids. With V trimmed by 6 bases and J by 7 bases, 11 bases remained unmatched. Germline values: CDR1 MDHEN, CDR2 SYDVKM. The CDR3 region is CASSPTGASWNEQFF. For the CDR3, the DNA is TGTGCCAGCAGCCCGACAGGGGCTAGTTGGAATGAGCAGTTCTTC.

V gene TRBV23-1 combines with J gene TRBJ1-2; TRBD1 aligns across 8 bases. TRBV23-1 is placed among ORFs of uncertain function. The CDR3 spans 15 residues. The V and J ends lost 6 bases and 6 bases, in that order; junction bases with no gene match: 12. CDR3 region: CASSLRTGRLHGYTF. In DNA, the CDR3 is TGCGCCAGCAGCCTAAGGACAGGGAGGTTACATGGCTACACCTTC.

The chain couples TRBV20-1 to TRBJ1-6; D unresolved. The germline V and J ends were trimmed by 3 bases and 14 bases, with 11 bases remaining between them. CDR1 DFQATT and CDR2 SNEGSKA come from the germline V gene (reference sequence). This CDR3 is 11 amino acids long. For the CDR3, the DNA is TGCAGTGCTAGTACATCCTCAACCCTCCACTTT. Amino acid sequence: CSASTSSTLHF.

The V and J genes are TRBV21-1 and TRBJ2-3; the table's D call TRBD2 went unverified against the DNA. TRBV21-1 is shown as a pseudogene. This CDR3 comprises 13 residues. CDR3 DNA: TGTGCCAGCAGCAAAGTTCTAGCAGATACGCAGTATTTT. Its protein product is CASSKVLADTQYF.

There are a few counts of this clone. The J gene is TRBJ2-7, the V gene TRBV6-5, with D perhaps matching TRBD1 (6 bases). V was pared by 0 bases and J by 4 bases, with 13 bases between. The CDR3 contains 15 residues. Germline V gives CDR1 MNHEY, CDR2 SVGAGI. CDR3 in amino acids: CASSYSSGGEYEQYV. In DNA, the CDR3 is TGTGCCAGCAGTTACTCAAGTGGGGGCGAGTACGAGCAGTACGTC.

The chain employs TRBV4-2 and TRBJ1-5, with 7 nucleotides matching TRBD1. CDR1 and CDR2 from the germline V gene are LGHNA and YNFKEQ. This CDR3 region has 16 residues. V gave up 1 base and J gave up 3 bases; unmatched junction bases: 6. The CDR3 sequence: CASSQASRGYNQPQHF. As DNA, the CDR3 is TGTGCCAGCAGCCAAGCTTCCAGGGGGTACAATCAGCCCCAGCATTTT.

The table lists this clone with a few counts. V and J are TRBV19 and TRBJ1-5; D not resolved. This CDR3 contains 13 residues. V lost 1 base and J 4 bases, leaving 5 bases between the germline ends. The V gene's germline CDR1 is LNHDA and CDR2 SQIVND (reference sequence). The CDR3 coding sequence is TGTGCCAGTAGTATAGGGCAGAATCAGCCCCAGCATTTT. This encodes CASSIGQNQPQHF.